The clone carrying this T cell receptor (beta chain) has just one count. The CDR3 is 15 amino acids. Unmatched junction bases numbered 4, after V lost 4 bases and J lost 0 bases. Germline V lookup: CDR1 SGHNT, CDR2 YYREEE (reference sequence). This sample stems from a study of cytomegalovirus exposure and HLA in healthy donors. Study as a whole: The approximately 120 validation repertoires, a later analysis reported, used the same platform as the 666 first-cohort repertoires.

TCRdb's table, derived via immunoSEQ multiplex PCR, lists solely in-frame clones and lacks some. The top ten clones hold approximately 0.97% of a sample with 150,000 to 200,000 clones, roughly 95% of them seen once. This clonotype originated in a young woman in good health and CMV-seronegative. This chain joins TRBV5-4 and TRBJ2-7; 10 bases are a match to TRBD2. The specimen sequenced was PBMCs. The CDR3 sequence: CASSPTSGRSYEQYF. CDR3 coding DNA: TGTGCCAGCAGCCCGACTAGCGGGCGCTCCTACGAGCAGTACTTC.